This TCR beta chain was sequenced for a study of cytomegalovirus exposure and HLA in healthy donors. The CDR3 runs to 16 residues. V lost 5 bases to trimming and J lost 0 bases, with 11 bases between them. CDR1 and CDR2 (germline): LNHDA, SQIVND (reference sequence). Sequenced by immunoSEQ multiplex PCR; TCRdb stores in-frame clones only, minus some. The sample yields about 44,000 clones, approximately 94% seen once. Whole-study findings and limits: A list of approximately 150 TCR beta chains associated with cytomegalovirus was given.

Concerning this clone: Its specificity is unknown.

Sequencing was performed on PBMCs. The source of this sequence is a young woman in good health and CMV-seronegative. The chain joins TRBV19 to TRBJ2-6, with TRBD1 as a possible D gene (5 bases). Here the CDR3 reads CASSPRQSSGANVLTF. The DNA for the CDR3 is TGTGCCAGTAGTCCTCGACAGAGCTCTGGGGCCAACGTCCTGACTTTC.